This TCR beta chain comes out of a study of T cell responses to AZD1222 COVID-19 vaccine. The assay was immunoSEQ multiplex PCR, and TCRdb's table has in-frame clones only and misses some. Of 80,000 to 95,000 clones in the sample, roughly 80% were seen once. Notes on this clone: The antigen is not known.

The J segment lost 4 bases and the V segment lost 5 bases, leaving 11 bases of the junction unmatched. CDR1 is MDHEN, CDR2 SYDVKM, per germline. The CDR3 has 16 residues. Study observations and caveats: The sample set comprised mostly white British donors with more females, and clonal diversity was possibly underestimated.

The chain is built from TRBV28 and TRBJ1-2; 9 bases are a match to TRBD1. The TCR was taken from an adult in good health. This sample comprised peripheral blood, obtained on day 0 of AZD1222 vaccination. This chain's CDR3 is CASSTRWDRVVYGYTF. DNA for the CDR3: TGTGCCAGCAGTACAAGGTGGGACAGGGTCGTCTATGGCTACACCTTC.